These 27 T cell receptor beta chains were sequenced from one sample in a study of CD8 T cells in ankylosing spondylitis. TCRdb independently ran MiXCR on the 5' RACE reads; one entry per CDR3 protein. In the table there are some 130,000 distinct CDR3 sequences, approximately 7.3% of which are singletons. The source material was blood, either unsorted or a sorted T cell fraction (not recorded which). The source of these receptors is a female donor with ankylosing spondylitis or in good health (not recorded which).

This clonotype occurred many times. The chain links TRBV29-1 to TRBJ2-5; perhaps TRBD2 as D (6 bases). V was cut by 7 bases and J by 4 bases, with 13 bases left in between. This CDR3 region has 12 residues. The germline gives CDR1 SQVTM, CDR2 ANQGSEA. The CDR3 DNA reads as TGCAGCGGGGGGGACGCCCCAGAGACCCAGTACTTC. Translation gives CSGGDAPETQYF.

This clonotype was observed at least ten times. This chain uses TRBV27 with TRBJ2-6; D unclear. V dropped 6 bases and J dropped 0 bases, with 6 bases sitting between them. The CDR3 consists of 14 residues. The germline V gene has CDR1 MNHEY and CDR2 SMNVEV (reference sequence). CDR3 protein: CASRGSSGANVLTF. The CDR3 coding sequence is TGTGCCAGCAGGGGAAGCTCTGGGGCCAACGTCCTGACTTTC.

Points on this clonotype: Compared with germline, one end of the junction differs, possibly owing to a read error. The gene calls are TRBV5-4 and TRBJ2-3, with 10 positions matching TRBD1. The V gene's germline CDR1 is SGHNT and CDR2 YYREEE (reference sequence). The CDR3 consists of 14 residues. CDR3 amino acids: CASSLDRGADTQYF. CDR3 DNA sequence: TGTGCCAGCAGTTTGGACAGGGGGGCAGATACGCAGTATTTT.

This clonotype has ten or more counts. The chain recombines TRBV2 with TRBJ1-2, with D possibly being TRBD1 (5 bases). Germline CDR1 is SNHLY and CDR2 is FYNNEI. CDR3 length: 13 amino acids. V was trimmed by 8 bases and J by 4 bases, leaving 14 bases between them. In DNA, the CDR3 is TGTGCCAGCGGGACCGACACCACCTATGGCTACACCTTC. Encoded protein: CASGTDTTYGYTF. The full variable domain, rest sourced from reference TRBV2 and TRBJ1-2, is EPEVTQTPSHQVTQMGQEVILRCVPISNHLYFYWYRQILGQKVEFLVSFYNNEISEKSEIFDDQFSVERPDGSNFTLKIRSTKLEDSAMYFCASGTDTTYGYTFGSGTRLTVV.

The V gene is TRBV12-3 or TRBV12-4, the J gene TRBJ1-1; a weak D match, TRBD1 (6 bases). CDR3 size: 14 residues. V lost 2 bases to trimming and J lost 6 bases, with 13 bases between them. The CDR3 here is CASSLRWGRAEAFF. The DNA for the CDR3 is TGTGCCAGCAGTTTACGTTGGGGGCGGGCTGAAGCTTTCTTT.

This clonotype came up many times. The gene calls are TRBV10-3 and TRBJ2-7; TRBD1 agrees at 8 bases. Germline CDR1 and CDR2: ENHRY and SYGVKD. The CDR3 runs 12 residues. Trimming cost V 7 bases and J 3 bases; bases outside gene matches: 2. The CDR3: CAIKGQDYEQYF. As DNA, the CDR3 is TGTGCCATCAAGGGACAGGACTACGAGCAGTACTTC.

This clonotype has ten or more counts. This rearrangement joins TRBV12-3 or TRBV12-4 to TRBJ2-3, with TRBD2 identical over 7 bases. V lost 5 bases and J lost 0; bases outside the gene matches: 8. The CDR3 extends over 16 amino acids. The CDR3 sequence: CASSMPGLPSTDTQYF. In nucleotides, the CDR3 is TGTGCCAGCAGTATGCCGGGACTACCGAGCACAGATACGCAGTATTTT.

This clonotype was seen many times. This chain links TRBV20-1 with TRBJ1-1; no definite D call. The V end was cut by 4 bases, the J end by 3 bases, with 15 bases between. Germline-derived CDR1 and CDR2 are DFQATT and SNEGSKA (reference sequence). The CDR3 consists of 14 residues. CDR3 nucleotide sequence: TGCAGTGCTACCCACCCTGGGCCACACACTGAAGCTTTCTTT. Amino acids: CSATHPGPHTEAFF.

This clonotype was seen ten or more times. CDR3 nucleotides: TGTGCCAGCAGTGAAGTCGTACAAGACTATGGCTACACCTTC. Amino acids: CASSEVVQDYGYTF. V and J are TRBV6-1 and TRBJ1-2; D is unclear. The CDR3 length is 14 residues. Trimming removed 1 base from V and 3 bases from J, with 9 bases in between. Germline V lookup: CDR1 MNHNS, CDR2 SASEGT.

The chain recombines TRBV5-1 with TRBJ2-7, with TRBD1 matching 7 bases. Germline lookup yields CDR1 SGHRS and CDR2 YFSETQ. CDR3 length equals 14 residues. J was trimmed by 0 bases and V by 2 bases; bases with no gene match: 2. The CDR3 DNA follows: TGCGCCAGCAGCTTAACAGGGGTCTCCTACGAGCAGTACTTC. Residues: CASSLTGVSYEQYF.

This clonotype has ten or more counts. The chain joins TRBV27 to TRBJ2-3; perhaps TRBD1 as D (5 bases). Germline lookup yields CDR1 MNHEY and CDR2 SMNVEV (reference sequence). The CDR3 contains 14 residues. V gave up 7 bases and J gave up 5 bases, with 16 bases separating them. Here the CDR3 reads CASTPRGRIDTQYF. The DNA of the CDR3 is TGTGCCAGCACTCCAAGGGGCCGGATAGATACGCAGTATTTT.

The chain carries TRBV4-1 and TRBJ2-5; the D gene could be TRBD1 or TRBD2 (5 bases each). This CDR3 contains 14 residues. CDR1 is MGHRA and CDR2 is YSYEKL in the germline V gene. Trimming stripped 1 base from V and 1 base from J, with 7 bases between. CDR3 nucleotide sequence: TGCGCCAGCAGCCAAGTTGGGACCCAAGAGACCCAGTACTTC. This sequence encodes CASSQVGTQETQYF.

This clonotype was observed many times. The genes are TRBV7-8 and TRBJ1-1; TRBD1 might be the D (5 bases). This CDR3 contains 14 residues. Trimming removed 10 bases from V and 2 bases from J, with 17 bases in between. The V gene's germline CDR1 is SGHVS and CDR2 FQNEAQ. CDR3 DNA: TGTGCCACGGCGGCGGGGGTTAGAAACACTGAAGCTTTCTTT. Residues: CATAAGVRNTEAFF.

This clonotype was recorded at least ten times. The V gene is TRBV6-2 or TRBV6-3, the J gene TRBJ1-5; TRBD1 matches at 7 bases. The germline CDR1 and CDR2 sequences are MNHEY and SVGEGT. The CDR3 loop spans 13 amino acids. Trimming removed 6 bases from V and 4 bases from J; junction bases left unmatched: 3. CDR3 DNA: TGTGCCAGCAGCAGACAGGGAAATCAGCCCCAGCATTTT. This gives the protein CASSRQGNQPQHF.

This clonotype has a count of ten or more. V is TRBV27 and J is TRBJ1-2; the D gene is possibly TRBD1 (5 bases). Trimming shortened V by 1 base and J by 0 bases, and 9 bases separated the two germline ends. Looked up from germline, CDR1 is MNHEY and CDR2 is SMNVEV (reference sequence). The CDR3 has 15 residues. The CDR3 region is CASSLFGTANYGYTF. CDR3 in DNA: TGTGCCAGCAGTTTATTTGGGACTGCTAACTATGGCTACACCTTC.

This clonotype has just one count. A much larger clone sits a single nucleotide away, making a read error possible. The chain carries TRBV9 and TRBJ2-7; 9 bases map to TRBD2. Germline CDR1 is SGDLS and CDR2 is YYNGEE. CDR3 length: 14 amino acids. This CDR3 reads CASSRGGDSYGQYF. The CDR3 DNA reads as TGTGCCAGCAGCCGCGGGGGGGACTCCTACGGGCAGTACTTC.

This clonotype showed up many times. This sequence joins TRBV2 and TRBJ1-2; 8 bases line up with TRBD1. The length of the CDR3 is 11 residues. Germline loops: CDR1 SNHLY, CDR2 FYNNEI. Trimming took 11 bases from V and 1 from J; bases not matched to a gene: 0. CDR3 loop: CADRGNYGYTF. DNA of the CDR3: TGTGCCGACAGGGGTAACTATGGCTACACCTTC. The full variable domain, in which reference TRBV2 and TRBJ1-2 provide the parts outside the CDR3, is EPEVTQTPSHQVTQMGQEVILRCVPISNHLYFYWYRQILGQKVEFLVSFYNNEISEKSEIFDDQFSVERPDGSNFTLKIRSTKLEDSAMYFCADRGNYGYTFGSGTRLTVV.

This clonotype has ten or more counts. This chain connects TRBV19 to TRBJ1-4; D is ambiguous. This CDR3 spans 16 amino acids. The germline CDR1 and CDR2 sequences are LNHDA and SQIVND (reference sequence). Trimming cost V 2 bases and J 0 bases, with 10 bases left between them. The CDR3 region is CASSIQAAATNEKLFF. DNA of the CDR3: TGTGCCAGTAGTATACAGGCGGCTGCAACTAATGAAAAACTGTTTTTT.

This clonotype was detected ten times or more. The rearrangement uses TRBV7-9 and TRBJ2-3, with 14 bases that match TRBD2. The germline CDR1 and CDR2 sequences are SEHNR and FQNEAQ (reference sequence). CDR3 length: 16 amino acids. J lost 1 base, V lost 5 bases, and 2 bases had no gene match. CDR3 sequence reads: CASSMGLAGGTDTQYF. The CDR3 region has the DNA TGTGCCAGCAGCATGGGACTAGCGGGGGGCACAGATACGCAGTATTTT.

Notes on this clonotype: This may be a read error, as it is one base from a much larger clone. This chain uses TRBV4-2 with TRBJ2-3; D is unclear. Germline V gives CDR1 LGHNA, CDR2 YNFKEQ. This CDR3 is built from 16 residues. In DNA, the CDR3 is TGTGCCATCAGCCAAAGCCAGCGAGCTAGCACAGATACGCAGTATTTT. This codes for CAISQSQRASTDTQYF.

This clonotype has at least ten counts. The chain joins TRBV27 to TRBJ2-1; 10 bases map to TRBD1. CDR1 is MNHEY and CDR2 is SMNVEV in the germline V gene (reference sequence). Trimming removed 5 bases from V and 8 bases from J; junction bases left unmatched: 12. This CDR3 spans 16 amino acids. The DNA of the CDR3 is TGTGCCAGCAGTCTGGGACAGGGGTTGAGAAGTCATGAGCAGTTCTTC. Its protein product is CASSLGQGLRSHEQFF.

As concerns this clonotype: A clone one base away is much larger, so this may be a read error. The rearrangement links TRBV29-1 to TRBJ1-1; 7 bases align to TRBD1. V lost 5 bases to trimming and J lost 3 bases; unmatched junction nucleotides: 9. CDR1 and CDR2 from the germline V gene are SQVTM and ANQGSEA. The CDR3 is made up of 14 amino acids. CDR3 region: CSVRKGARYTEAFF. The DNA for the CDR3 is TGCAGCGTTCGAAAGGGGGCGAGGTACACTGAAGCTTTCTTT.

This clonotype has ten or more counts. The genes are TRBV28 and TRBJ1-2; 10 bases map to TRBD1. The CDR3 length is 15 residues. Germline CDR1 and CDR2: MDHEN and SYDVKM. V lost 5 bases to trimming and J lost 3 bases; unmatched junction nucleotides: 6. CDR3 DNA: TGTGCCAGCAGTCAGGGACAGGGGATCTACTATGGCTACACCTTC. Protein sequence: CASSQGQGIYYGYTF.

Many counts were recorded for this clonotype. This chain uses TRBV12-3 or TRBV12-4 with TRBJ2-5, with TRBD2 matching 7 bases. CDR3 length: 14 amino acids. Trimming cost V 3 bases and J 1 base; bases outside gene matches: 2. CDR3 coding DNA: TGTGCCAGCAGTTTCTGGGGGGGCCAAGAGACCCAGTACTTC. It codes for CASSFWGGQETQYF.

The sample holds many counts of this clonotype. The rearrangement joins TRBV27 to TRBJ1-5, with 8 bases lining up with TRBD1. The CDR3 length is 15 residues. Germline-derived CDR1 and CDR2 are MNHEY and SMNVEV (reference sequence). V shed 3 bases, J shed 4 bases, and the junction held 5 bases outside the gene matches. The CDR3 DNA is TGTGCCAGCAGTTTGCGGACAGGGCGGAATCAGCCCCAGCATTTT. Its protein product is CASSLRTGRNQPQHF.

This rearrangement joins TRBV3-1 to TRBJ2-3; 12 bases are a match to TRBD2. V lost 11 bases to trimming and J lost 5 bases; unmatched junction nucleotides: 14. The CDR3 extends over 16 amino acids. Germline CDR1 is LGHDT and CDR2 is YNNKEL (reference sequence). The CDR3 region has the DNA TGTGCCTCCTGCCGTCGACTAGCGGGGGAAGTAGATACGCAGTATTTT. Encoded protein: CASCRRLAGEVDTQYF.

This clonotype was seen at least ten times. The chain joins TRBV5-1 to TRBJ1-2; tentatively, D is TRBD1 (6 bases). The germline CDR1 and CDR2 sequences are SGHRS and YFSETQ. Trimming took off 0 bases at V and 4 bases at J, with 10 bases between the two ends. The CDR3 has 14 amino acids. CDR3 region: CASSLGTVVYGYTF. CDR3 bases: TGCGCCAGCAGCTTGGGGACAGTAGTCTATGGCTACACCTTC.